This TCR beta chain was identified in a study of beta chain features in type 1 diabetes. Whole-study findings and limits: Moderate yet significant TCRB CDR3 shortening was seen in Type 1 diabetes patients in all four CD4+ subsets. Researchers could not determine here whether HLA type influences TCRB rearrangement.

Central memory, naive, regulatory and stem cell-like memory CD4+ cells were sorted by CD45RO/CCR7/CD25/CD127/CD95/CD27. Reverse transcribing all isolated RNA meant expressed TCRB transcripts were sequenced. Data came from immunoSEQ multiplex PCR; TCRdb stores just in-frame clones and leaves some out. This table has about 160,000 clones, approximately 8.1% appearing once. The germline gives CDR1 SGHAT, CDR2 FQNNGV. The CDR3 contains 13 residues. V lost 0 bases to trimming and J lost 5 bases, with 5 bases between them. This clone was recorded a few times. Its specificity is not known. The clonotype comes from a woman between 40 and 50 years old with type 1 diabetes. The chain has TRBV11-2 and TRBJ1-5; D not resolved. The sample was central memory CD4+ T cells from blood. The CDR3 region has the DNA TGTGCCAGCAGCTTAGAAGCTGATCAGCCCCAGCATTTT. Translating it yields CASSLEADQPQHF.